The clone carrying this T cell receptor beta chain is termed medium-sized. What it binds is unknown. TCRdb reanalysed the 5' RACE reads using MiXCR and keeps one entry per CDR3 protein. This sample has 7,000 to 9,000 distinct CDR3 sequences, with about a sixth found just once. The study, taken as a whole, reports: The TCR gene usage of tumor memory CD4+ T cells clustered together with blood and lymph node memory CD4+ cells and with lymph node naive CD4+ cells.

CDR1 is SEHNR, CDR2 FQNEAQ, per germline (reference sequence). There are 17 residues in the CDR3. Trimming took off 2 bases at V and 2 bases at J, with 16 bases between the two ends. Sequencing was done on a sample of memory CD4+ T cells sorted from blood. The subset: memory CD4+ T cells, CD4+CD45RO+CD25-. This chain connects TRBV7-9 to TRBJ1-3; no definite D call. The clonotype comes from a female donor with breast cancer. The CDR3, as DNA: TGTGCCAGCAGCTTAAACCCTAATTACGGCACTGGAAACACCATATATTTT. Translated: CASSLNPNYGTGNTIYF.